A single sample gave rise to the 31 T cell receptor beta chains below, sequenced in a study of PD-L1 blockade in urothelial cancer. Time point meaning: peripheral blood 6 weeks after treatment start. The protocol was immunoSEQ multiplex PCR, while the TCRdb copy is restricted to in-frame clones and leaves out a portion. The sample has under 35,000 clones, 89% seen once. Sequenced here: PBMCs, sampled around atezolizumab (anti-PD-L1) treatment. The receptors were sampled from a man at least 80 years old with urothelial cancer.

This chain joins TRBV27 and TRBJ2-3; a possible D gene is TRBD1 (5 bases). CDR3 size: 15 residues. Trimming cost V 3 bases and J 2 bases, with 12 bases left between them. Germline assignment: CDR1 MNHEY and CDR2 SMNVEV (reference sequence). This CDR3 reads CASSLRRTITDTQYF. CDR3 bases: TGTGCCAGCAGTTTGAGACGGACAATCACAGATACGCAGTATTTT.

The chain joins TRBV20-1 to TRBJ2-7; 7 bases fit TRBD1. With 6 bases clipped from V and 12 bases from J, the junction kept 11 bases outside the gene matches. The CDR3 covers 11 residues. Per the germline V gene, CDR1 is DFQATT and CDR2 is SNEGSKA (reference sequence). Here the CDR3 reads CSAGAGGEVYF. In nucleotides, the CDR3 is TGCAGTGCCGGAGCAGGGGGTGAGGTGTACTTC.

The chain employs TRBV18 and TRBJ1-5; 11 nucleotides agree with TRBD1. Unmatched junction bases numbered 17, after V lost 6 bases and J lost 7 bases. The CDR3 totals 18 residues. The germline V gene has CDR1 KGHSH and CDR2 LQKENI. The CDR3, as DNA: TGTGCCAGCTCTTCCAATCGCGGGACAGGGGGTTTTGTGCAGCCCCAGCATTTT. Protein product: CASSSNRGTGGFVQPQHF.

The chain links TRBV18 to TRBJ1-2; tentative D call: TRBD1 (6 bases). The CDR3 runs to 18 residues. Trimming removed 1 base at V and 4 bases at J, with 22 bases between. In germline, CDR1 is KGHSH, CDR2 LQKENI. The DNA for the CDR3 is TGTGCCAGCTCACCACGTTCCGGGCAGGGGCAGGAAAGCTATGGCTACACCTTC. Translating gives CASSPRSGQGQESYGYTF. The full variable domain, its missing parts supplied by reference TRBV18 and TRBJ1-2, is NAGVMQNPRHLVRRRGQEARLRCSPMKGHSHVYWYRQLPEEGLKFMVYLQKENIIDESGMPKERFSAEFPKEGPSILRIQQVVRGDSAAYFCASSPRSGQGQESYGYTFGSGTRLTVV.

The chain is built from TRBV28 and TRBJ1-1; a weak D match, TRBD1 (6 bases). This CDR3 has 13 amino acids. Germline CDR1 MDHEN, CDR2 SYDVKM. The V and J ends lost 8 bases and 1 base respectively, with 11 bases between them. Here the CDR3 DNA reads TGTGCCAGCGGTCGACAGGCGAACACTGAAGCTTTCTTT. Translated, it gives CASGRQANTEAFF. Full variable domain (rest looked up from reference TRBV28 and TRBJ1-1): DVKVTQSSRYLVKRTGEKVFLECVQDMDHENMFWYRQDPGLGLRLIYFSYDVKMKEKGDIPEGYSVSREKKERFSLILESASTNQTSMYLCASGRQANTEAFFGQGTRLTVV.

This clone occurred once. The genes are TRBV5-3 and TRBJ2-7; 8 bases match TRBD2. TRBV5-3 is flagged as an ORF with uncertain function. CDR3 length equals 17 residues. V shed 3 bases and J 0 bases; nucleotides not matched to a gene: 11. DNA for the CDR3: TGTGCCAGAAGCTCCTCCCAGCGGGAGTCAACCTCCTACGAGCAGTACTTC. Encoded protein: CARSSSQRESTSYEQYF.

The chain carries TRBV6-5 and TRBJ2-3, with a weak D call TRBD2 (5 bases). The CDR3 spans 13 residues. Germline-derived CDR1 and CDR2 are MNHEY and SVGAGI. The V gene lost 6 bases and the J gene lost 1 base, with 8 bases spanning the gap. In nucleotides, the CDR3 is TGTGCCAGCAGGGACTCTCGCACAGATACGCAGTATTTT. Residues: CASRDSRTDTQYF.

As DNA, the CDR3 is TGTGCCAGCAACCCTTCAGGGGGAATGGAAGATACGCAGTATTTT. It specifies CASNPSGGMEDTQYF. The V and J genes are TRBV6-6 and TRBJ2-3; 7 bases line up with TRBD1. Germline V gives CDR1 MNHNY, CDR2 SVGAGI (reference sequence). This CDR3 comprises 15 residues. V was pared by 7 bases and J by 5 bases, with 12 bases of the junction left unmatched.

This chain uses TRBV21-1 with TRBJ1-6. TRBV21-1 is a known pseudogene. The CDR3 is 13 amino acids. CDR3 nucleotides: TGTGCCAGCAGCAATGCCGGGACTCAGTACGCCCACTTT. Translated: CASSNAGTQYAHF.

This clone showed up just once. This chain uses TRBV9 with TRBJ2-7; possible D gene TRBD1, 6 bases. The V end lost 0 bases, the J end lost 5 bases, and 12 bases lay between the germline ends. The CDR3 contains 14 residues. Germline CDR1 SGDLS, CDR2 YYNGEE. The chain's CDR3 is CASSVEDSGHEQYF. The CDR3 region has the DNA TGTGCCAGCAGCGTAGAGGACAGTGGCCACGAGCAGTACTTC.

The chain recombines TRBV6-7 with TRBJ1-4; the D is unclear. TRBV6-7 is recorded as an ORF, its role being uncertain. CDR3 length: 14 amino acids. The V and J ends lost 6 bases and 3 bases respectively, with 11 bases between them. The CDR3 protein is CASSPAVPNEKLFF. The CDR3 bases are TGTGCCAGCAGCCCCGCAGTACCTAATGAAAAACTGTTTTTT.

The chain links TRBV11-3 to TRBJ2-2, with D unclear. The CDR3 is 14 amino acids. Trimming removed 4 bases at V and 9 bases at J, with 15 bases between. Germline V lookup: CDR1 SGHNT, CDR2 YENEEA. CDR3 sequence (DNA): TGTGCCAGCAGCTCTCGAGACGGGTTACGGGAGCTGTTTTTT. It is translated as CASSSRDGLRELFF.

The rearrangement uses TRBV5-1 and TRBJ1-2; TRBD1 aligns across 7 bases. V shed 5 bases and J 2 bases; nucleotides not matched to a gene: 6. The germline gives CDR1 SGHRS, CDR2 YFSETQ. CDR3 size: 14 residues. As DNA, the CDR3 is TGCGCCAGCAGACGTGGACAGGAGAACTATGGCTACACCTTC. Translation gives CASRRGQENYGYTF.

The V and J genes are TRBV10-2 and TRBJ1-1; TRBD1 matches at 10 bases. Per germline, CDR1 WSHSY and CDR2 SAAADI. This CDR3 comprises 15 residues. Trimming took 2 bases from V and 5 from J; bases not matched to a gene: 5. The CDR3 DNA sequence: TGCGCCAGCAGTGAGCCGAGGACAGGGGGGACTGAAGCTTTCTTT. Translating gives CASSEPRTGGTEAFF.

The chain uses TRBV5-1 and TRBJ2-5; 8 nucleotides line up with TRBD1. The CDR3 runs to 15 residues. V dropped 4 bases and J dropped 4; count of bases not matched to a gene: 9. CDR1 is SGHRS and CDR2 is YFSETQ in the germline V gene. CDR3 nucleotide sequence: TGCGCCAGCAGCCGGGACAGGACAGGAGGAGAGACCCAGTACTTC. Encoded protein: CASSRDRTGGETQYF.

V is TRBV19 and J is TRBJ2-7, with D unclear. Germline V CDR1 and CDR2: LNHDA, SQIVND (reference sequence). The CDR3 contains 14 residues. The germline V and J ends were trimmed by 3 bases and 1 base, with 10 bases remaining between them. CDR3 residues: CASSIRSESYEQYF. CDR3 DNA: TGTGCCAGTAGTATCCGGAGCGAGTCCTACGAGCAGTACTTC.

The gene calls are TRBV5-1 and TRBJ2-7, with a weak D call TRBD2 (6 bases). There are 14 residues in the CDR3. V shed 0 bases and J shed 5 bases, with 12 bases lying between them. Germline lookup yields CDR1 SGHRS and CDR2 YFSETQ. CDR3 sequence: CASSLESGAHEQYF. CDR3 bases: TGCGCCAGCAGCTTGGAGTCGGGAGCCCACGAGCAGTACTTC.

This chain joins TRBV19 and TRBJ2-3; the match to TRBD2 covers 10 bases. V lost 5 bases to trimming and J lost 3 bases; unmatched junction nucleotides: 8. Per germline, CDR1 LNHDA and CDR2 SQIVND (reference sequence). The CDR3 runs to 16 residues. The CDR3 sequence is CASSGLAGEGTDTQYF. CDR3 DNA: TGTGCCAGTAGTGGCCTAGCGGGAGAGGGGACAGATACGCAGTATTTT.

The chain links TRBV19 to TRBJ1-2; TRBD1 agrees at 8 bases. The germline gives CDR1 LNHDA, CDR2 SQIVND (reference sequence). J gave up 3 bases and V 6 bases, and 3 bases lay outside the gene matches. This CDR3 comprises 13 residues. This CDR3 reads CASRAQGDYGYTF. The CDR3 region has the DNA TGTGCCAGTAGGGCACAGGGGGACTATGGCTACACCTTC.

This clone was found a few times. The chain is built from TRBV11-2 and TRBJ2-1, with 11 bases that match TRBD2. Trimming at V came to 3 bases and at J to 4 bases, leaving 5 bases not matched to a gene. CDR1 and CDR2 (germline): SGHAT, FQNNGV. The CDR3 spans 16 residues. CDR3 in DNA: TGTGCCAGCAGCTTCTCCGGGACTAGCGGTTACAATGAGCAGTTCTTC. It specifies CASSFSGTSGYNEQFF.

Here the CDR3 DNA reads TGTGCCTGGAGTGGGCGTAGCGGGAGTGGTTCCTACGAGCAGTACTTC. Its protein is CAWSGRSGSGSYEQYF. The V call is TRBV30, the J call TRBJ2-7; 9 nucleotides match TRBD2. The germline V gene has CDR1 GTSNPN and CDR2 SVGIG (reference sequence). CDR3 length equals 16 residues. The junction had 8 bases not matched to a gene; V was cut back by 1 base and J by 1 base.

This chain links TRBV6-5 with TRBJ2-5, with TRBD1 matching over 8 bases. Germline V gene data show CDR1 as MNHEY and CDR2 as SVGAGI. The CDR3 is 13 amino acids. Unmatched junction bases numbered 2, after V lost 6 bases and J lost 2 bases. CDR3 sequence: CASRRTGQETQYF. The DNA of the CDR3 is TGTGCCAGCAGGCGGACAGGGCAAGAGACCCAGTACTTC.

The chain is built from TRBV30 and TRBJ1-3, with D possibly TRBD1 on 5 matching bases. Germline V lookup: CDR1 GTSNPN, CDR2 SVGIG (reference sequence). The CDR3 is 14 residues long. V was pared by 0 bases and J by 3 bases, with 9 bases between. CDR3 region: CAWSVDSFGNTIYF. The CDR3 nucleotides read TGTGCCTGGAGTGTTGACAGTTTTGGAAACACCATATATTTT.

This chain uses TRBV5-6 with TRBJ2-7; D is possibly TRBD2 (7 bases). The CDR3 runs to 14 residues. The germline gives CDR1 SGHDT, CDR2 YYEEEE. Trimming shortened V by 0 bases and J by 7 bases, and 14 bases separated the two germline ends. CDR3 protein: CASSLGGGPGEQYF. The CDR3 coding sequence is TGTGCCAGCAGCTTGGGGGGGGGCCCGGGAGAGCAGTACTTC.

V gene TRBV10-3 combines with J gene TRBJ2-7; 9 bases align to TRBD2. Germline CDR1 reads ENHRY; CDR2 reads SYGVKD. This CDR3 region has 15 residues. V was pared by 2 bases and J by 6 bases, with 8 bases of the junction left unmatched. The chain's CDR3 is CAISEIAGVNTEQYF. CDR3 in DNA: TGTGCCATCAGTGAGATAGCGGGAGTAAATACCGAGCAGTACTTC.

The CDR3 DNA is TGTGCCAGCTCACCACCGGCTAGCGGGAGCTACAATGAGCAGTTCTTC. Its translation: CASSPPASGSYNEQFF. The J gene is TRBJ2-1, the V gene TRBV18; TRBD2 matches 10 bases. The CDR3 length is 16 residues. Germline V CDR1 and CDR2: KGHSH, LQKENI. After removal of 0 bases from V and 3 bases from J, the junction contained 2 bases not matched to a gene.

The CDR3 loop reads CASTDSYEQYF. The CDR3 nucleotides are TGTGCCAGCACCGACAGCTACGAGCAGTACTTC. The V and J genes are TRBV28 and TRBJ2-7, with a tentative D call TRBD1 (5 bases). V was trimmed by 7 bases and J by 3 bases, leaving 7 bases between them. There are 11 residues in the CDR3. Germline CDR1 is MDHEN and CDR2 is SYDVKM.

J is TRBJ2-1 and V is TRBV5-1, with D perhaps TRBD2 (6 bases). The germline CDR1 and CDR2 sequences are SGHRS and YFSETQ. The CDR3 is made up of 18 amino acids. V lost 4 bases to trimming and J lost 2 bases, with 22 bases between them. This CDR3 reads CASSPEGSLARTYNEQFF. The CDR3 bases are TGCGCCAGCAGCCCGGAAGGGAGTCTAGCGCGGACCTACAATGAGCAGTTCTTC.

The chain couples TRBV29-1 to TRBJ2-2; D perhaps matches TRBD2 (5 bases). The germline V gene encodes CDR1 SQVTM and CDR2 ANQGSEA. The CDR3 spans 13 residues. V lost 6 bases and J 0 bases, leaving 8 bases between the germline ends. As DNA, the CDR3 is TGCAGCGTAGGAGGTGCGAACACCGGGGAGCTGTTTTTT. Its protein is CSVGGANTGELFF.

This clone was seen once. This chain uses TRBV28 with TRBJ2-2, with 9 bases identical to TRBD2. CDR1 and CDR2 from the germline V gene are MDHEN and SYDVKM. Unmatched junction bases numbered 8, after V lost 5 bases and J lost 4 bases. The CDR3 is made up of 16 amino acids. DNA for the CDR3: TGTGCCAGCAGTCGGACTAGCGTGTTCAGCACCGGGGAGCTGTTTTTT. As protein: CASSRTSVFSTGELFF.

The rearrangement joins TRBV13 to TRBJ2-2, with TRBD2 matching over 7 bases. V trimming: 3 bases; J trimming: 6 bases; junction bases outside the gene matches: 7. This CDR3 comprises 15 residues. The germline V gene has CDR1 PRHDT and CDR2 FYEKMQ (reference sequence). The CDR3 coding sequence is TGTGCCAGCAGCTTTCTGCGGGAGATCTCCGGGGAGCTGTTTTTT. It translates to CASSFLREISGELFF.